The next 8 T cell receptor beta chains were all read from a single sample in a study of OX40 agonist ivuxolimab in advanced cancers. The library was produced with the immunoSEQ multiplex PCR assay. TCRdb mirrors the immuneACCESS table, restricted to in-frame sequences. Some clones are absent from its copies; in checked studies, under half trace to an unresolved V gene, and the reason for the others is unknown. This sample comprises roughly 58,000 clones, approximately 93% of them detected only once. Together, the top ten hold more than 15% of the sample. The specimen comprised CD4+ or CD8+ T cells sorted from blood, sampled in a trial of the OX40 agonist ivuxolimab. Receptors originate from an adult with an advanced solid tumor such as melanoma, head and neck, liver or kidney cancer.

This sequence joins TRBV27 and TRBJ2-3; D may be TRBD1 (5 bases). Between the trimmed V and J ends, which lost 7 bases and 0 bases, there was a span of 17 bases. The length of the CDR3 is 16 residues. CDR1 is MNHEY, CDR2 SMNVEV, per germline (reference sequence). This CDR3 reads CASTSLQASSTDTQYF. CDR3 sequence (DNA): TGTGCCAGCACCAGTTTACAGGCTTCTAGCACAGATACGCAGTATTTT.

This chain joins TRBV27 and TRBJ2-1, with TRBD2 as a possible D gene (5 bases). CDR1 is MNHEY, CDR2 SMNVEV, per germline (reference sequence). V gave up 3 bases and J gave up 8 bases, with 14 bases separating them. CDR3 size: 14 residues. The CDR3 reads CASSFSHRDHEQFF. The CDR3 DNA follows: TGTGCCAGCAGTTTCTCACATCGGGATCATGAGCAGTTCTTC.

This clone is labeled medium-sized. This chain links TRBV5-6 with TRBJ1-5, with 8 positions matching TRBD1. Germline V lookup: CDR1 SGHDT, CDR2 YYEEEE. V shed 0 bases, J shed 4 bases, and the junction held 6 bases outside the gene matches. This CDR3 is 16 amino acids long. This CDR3 is CASSLASGQDNQPQHF. The CDR3 DNA follows: TGTGCCAGCAGCTTGGCGTCGGGACAGGATAATCAGCCCCAGCATTTT. Full variable domain (rest looked up from reference TRBV5-6 and TRBJ1-5): DAGVTQSPTHLIKTRGQQVTLRCSPKSGHDTVSWYQQALGQGPQFIFQYYEEEERQRGNFPDRFSGHQFPNYSSELNVNALLLGDSALYLCASSLASGQDNQPQHFGDGTRLSIL.

This clone was counted only a few times. The chain links TRBV9 to TRBJ2-1, with TRBD2 matching 7 bases. The CDR3 is 15 residues long. CDR1 SGDLS and CDR2 YYNGEE come from the germline V gene. With V trimmed by 3 bases and J by 5 bases, 8 bases remained unmatched. This chain's CDR3 is CASSEGGSDDNEQFF. Here the CDR3 DNA reads TGTGCCAGCAGCGAGGGCGGGAGTGACGACAATGAGCAGTTCTTC.

The rearrangement links TRBV29-1 to TRBJ2-1; 7 nucleotides agree with TRBD1. The V gene's germline CDR1 is SQVTM and CDR2 ANQGSEA. The CDR3 sequence is 14 residues long. The V gene end was trimmed by 4 bases and the J gene end by 4 bases; junction bases not matched to a gene: 7. CDR3 in DNA: TGCAGCGTTGTTGAGGGGGCCGATTACAATGAGCAGTTCTTC. Its translation is CSVVEGADYNEQFF.

This chain connects TRBV28 to TRBJ1-5; the D is unclear. The CDR3 contains 14 residues. Trimming cost V 2 bases and J 5 bases, with 10 bases left between them. Germline V gene sequence: CDR1 MDHEN, CDR2 SYDVKM. Here the CDR3 reads CASSLPAADQPQHF. Written as DNA, the CDR3 is TGTGCCAGCAGTTTACCCGCGGCGGATCAGCCCCAGCATTTT.

This chain joins TRBV10-2 and TRBJ1-1, with 8 bases matching TRBD1. CDR3 length equals 13 residues. Trimming took 4 bases from V and 4 from J; bases not matched to a gene: 2. CDR1 is WSHSY, CDR2 SAAADI, per germline. CDR3 in DNA: TGCGCCAGCAGTGGAACAGGGGGCACTGAAGCTTTCTTT. Its protein is CASSGTGGTEAFF.

The J gene is TRBJ2-7, the V gene TRBV10-2, with D unclear. V was trimmed by 3 bases and J by 4 bases, leaving 4 bases between them. The CDR3 has 11 amino acids. Per the germline V gene, CDR1 is WSHSY and CDR2 is SAAADI. CDR3 bases: TGCGCCAGCAGTGACTCTTACGAGCAGTACTTC. Translated: CASSDSYEQYF.